Given below is one TCR beta chain in context. The antigen remains unidentified. The source of the sample is a study of shared clonotypes between healthy human individuals. Study-wide context: The donor pool was made up of a couple of women and a few men aged 18 to 49. Three plates were used per donor for CD4 naive, three for CD4 memory, two for CD8 naive and one for CD8 memory.

Sequencing was at deep level. Assay: immunoSEQ multiplex PCR; the TCRdb copy retains only in-frame clones and omits some. The data contain some 360,000 clones, roughly 80% of them singletons. Study-level findings and limits: Clonotypes not shared had lower generation probabilities than those common to all four donors.

The sequence came from a man aged 30 to 45 in good health. Sequencing was done on a sample of memory CD4+ T cells sorted from blood. Subset of the sample: CD45RA-negative fraction.

The CDR3 here is CSVEMRIYGYTF. CDR3 coding DNA: TGCAGCGTTGAAATGAGGATCTATGGCTACACCTTC. V usage is TRBV29-1 and J usage is TRBJ1-2; D ambiguous. The CDR3 length is 12 residues. V gave up 2 bases and J gave up 4 bases, with 8 bases separating them. Germline V CDR1 and CDR2: SQVTM, ANQGSEA.